These T cell receptor beta chains were read from a single sample in a study of OX40 agonist ivuxolimab in advanced cancers. Clones were read by immunoSEQ multiplex PCR, and TCRdb kept only the in-frame ones, dropping some. The sample has approximately 51,000 clones, over 75% seen once. Specimen: CD4+ or CD8+ T cells sorted from blood, collected in a trial of the OX40 agonist ivuxolimab. The origin of the receptors is an adult with an advanced solid tumor such as melanoma, head and neck, liver or kidney cancer. Each CDR3 is given with its conserved first and last residue. The D gene is left open where the match is weak. Expanded clones are given a class, and other clones once, few, many or no size at all.

abundance: -; d_gene: TRBD2; j_gene: TRBJ2-7; v_gene: TRBV5-1; CDR3aa: CASSLGPGLAIEQYF; CDR3nt: TGCGCCAGCAGCTTGGGGCCGGGACTAGCGATTGAGCAGTACTTC
abundance: -; d_gene: -; j_gene: TRBJ2-7; v_gene: TRBV6-6; CDR3aa: CASRPQAYEQYF; CDR3nt: TGTGCCAGCAGGCCACAGGCGTACGAGCAGTACTTC
abundance: once; d_gene: -; j_gene: TRBJ1-5; v_gene: TRBV28; CDR3aa: CASKLGRADQPQHF; CDR3nt: TGTGCCAGCAAATTGGGCAGGGCGGATCAGCCCCAGCATTTT
abundance: -; d_gene: TRBD2; j_gene: TRBJ2-7; v_gene: TRBV19; CDR3aa: CASSHLSPTSSGSTGYEQYF; CDR3nt: TGTGCCAGTAGTCATCTGTCCCCAACGTCTAGCGGGAGTACTGGCTACGAGCAGTACTTC
abundance: few; d_gene: -; j_gene: TRBJ2-3; v_gene: TRBV19; CDR3aa: CASSILGAGPSTDTQYF; CDR3nt: TGTGCCAGTAGTATTTTGGGAGCGGGCCCTAGCACAGATACGCAGTATTTT
abundance: few; d_gene: TRBD1; j_gene: TRBJ1-1; v_gene: TRBV5-1; CDR3aa: CASSSRTGGWSTEAFF; CDR3nt: TGCGCCAGCAGCTCGAGGACAGGGGGCTGGAGCACTGAAGCTTTCTTT
abundance: -; d_gene: -; j_gene: TRBJ1-6; v_gene: TRBV6-5; CDR3aa: CASSFTSGDSPLHF; CDR3nt: TGTGCCAGCAGTTTCACTAGTGGGGATTCACCCCTCCACTTT
abundance: -; d_gene: -; j_gene: TRBJ2-3; v_gene: TRBV10-3; CDR3aa: CAISDLPRDGATDTQYF; CDR3nt: TGTGCCATCAGTGACCTCCCGCGGGATGGGGCCACAGATACGCAGTATTTT
abundance: -; d_gene: -; j_gene: TRBJ1-2; v_gene: TRBV15; CDR3aa: CATSRDSSFLWGYTF; CDR3nt: TGTGCCACCAGCAGAGATTCCAGCTTTCTGTGGGGCTACACCTTC
abundance: -; d_gene: TRBD2; j_gene: TRBJ2-5; v_gene: TRBV7-6; CDR3aa: CASSHPGLAGETQYF; CDR3nt: TGTGCCAGCAGCCACCCAGGACTAGCGGGAGAGACCCAGTACTTC
abundance: -; d_gene: -; j_gene: TRBJ2-7; v_gene: TRBV28; CDR3aa: CASSSPGTYTYEQYF; CDR3nt: TGTGCCAGCAGTAGTCCCGGGACTTATACCTACGAGCAGTACTTC
abundance: -; d_gene: -; j_gene: TRBJ1-3; v_gene: TRBV11-2; CDR3aa: CASSSMVLGSGNTIYF; CDR3nt: TGTGCCAGCAGCTCTATGGTCTTGGGCTCTGGAAACACCATATATTTT
abundance: -; d_gene: -; j_gene: TRBJ2-3; v_gene: TRBV4-1; CDR3aa: CASSQDRMLTDTQYF; CDR3nt: TGCGCCAGCAGCCAAGATCGCATGCTCACAGATACGCAGTATTTT
abundance: -; d_gene: -; j_gene: TRBJ2-1; v_gene: TRBV29-1; CDR3aa: CSVHRFSGEQFF; CDR3nt: TGCAGCGTCCACCGTTTCTCGGGTGAGCAGTTCTTC
abundance: medium-sized; d_gene: -; j_gene: TRBJ2-1; v_gene: TRBV6-5; CDR3aa: CASLGGNEQFF; CDR3nt: TGTGCCAGCCTAGGGGGCAATGAGCAGTTCTTC
abundance: -; d_gene: TRBD1; j_gene: TRBJ2-2; v_gene: TRBV19; CDR3aa: CASSPQTGVIGELFF; CDR3nt: TGTGCCAGTAGCCCGCAGACAGGGGTGATCGGGGAGCTGTTTTTT
abundance: -; d_gene: -; j_gene: TRBJ1-6; v_gene: TRBV7-9; CDR3aa: CASSITGTPLINSPLHF; CDR3nt: TGTGCCAGCAGCATAACCGGGACGCCGTTAATCAATTCACCCCTCCACTTT
abundance: -; d_gene: -; j_gene: TRBJ1-5; v_gene: TRBV28; CDR3aa: CASRPDGQPQHF; CDR3nt: TGTGCCAGCAGACCCGACGGTCAGCCCCAGCATTTT
abundance: -; d_gene: TRBD1; j_gene: TRBJ2-2; v_gene: TRBV4-1; CDR3aa: CASSHRDRGYDTGELFF; CDR3nt: TGCGCCAGCAGCCACCGGGACAGGGGGTACGACACCGGGGAGCTGTTTTTT
abundance: once; d_gene: -; j_gene: TRBJ1-1; v_gene: TRBV5-1; CDR3aa: CASSSLVDTEAFF; CDR3nt: TGCGCCAGCAGCAGCCTCGTGGACACTGAAGCTTTCTTT
abundance: -; d_gene: -; j_gene: TRBJ1-6; v_gene: TRBV30; CDR3aa: CAWGRSDYNSPLHF; CDR3nt: TGTGCCTGGGGAAGGTCCGACTATAATTCACCCCTCCACTTT
abundance: -; d_gene: -; j_gene: TRBJ1-4; v_gene: TRBV28; CDR3aa: CASSTGGGPHGEKLFF; CDR3nt: TGTGCCAGCAGTACCGGCGGGGGGCCCCATGGTGAAAAACTGTTTTTT
abundance: -; d_gene: -; j_gene: TRBJ1-3; v_gene: TRBV5-1; CDR3aa: CASSSGTVVAGNTIYF; CDR3nt: TGCGCCAGCAGCTCGGGGACGGTGGTTGCTGGAAACACCATATATTTT
abundance: -; d_gene: TRBD1; j_gene: TRBJ1-6; v_gene: TRBV9; CDR3aa: CASSVTGDNSPLHF; CDR3nt: TGTGCCAGCAGCGTCACAGGGGATAATTCACCCCTCCACTTT
abundance: -; d_gene: -; j_gene: TRBJ2-1; v_gene: TRBV5-4; CDR3aa: CASSPPGPHSYNEQFF; CDR3nt: TGTGCCAGCAGCCCGCCGGGACCCCACTCCTACAATGAGCAGTTCTTC
abundance: -; d_gene: -; j_gene: TRBJ1-2; v_gene: TRBV6-5; CDR3aa: CASSPSGFNYGYTF; CDR3nt: TGTGCCAGCAGCCCCTCAGGGTTTAACTATGGCTACACCTTC